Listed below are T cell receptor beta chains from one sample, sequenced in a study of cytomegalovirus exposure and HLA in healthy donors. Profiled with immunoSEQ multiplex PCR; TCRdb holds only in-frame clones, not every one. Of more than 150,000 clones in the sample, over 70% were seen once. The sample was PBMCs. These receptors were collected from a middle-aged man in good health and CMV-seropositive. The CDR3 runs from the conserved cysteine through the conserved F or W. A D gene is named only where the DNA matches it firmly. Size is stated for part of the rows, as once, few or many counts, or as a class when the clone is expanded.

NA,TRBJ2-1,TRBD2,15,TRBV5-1,TGCGCCAGCAGGCTGGGACTAGCTTCGTACAATGAGCAGTTCTTC,CASRLGLASYNEQFF
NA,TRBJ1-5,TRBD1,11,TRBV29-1,TGCAGCGTGGGACAGGGGCAGCCCCAGCATTTT,CSVGQGQPQHF
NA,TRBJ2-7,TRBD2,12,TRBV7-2,TGTGCCAGCAGCCCGGGGGGTAACGAGCAGTACTTC,CASSPGGNEQYF
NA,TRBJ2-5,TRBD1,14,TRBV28,TGTGCCAGCATCGACAGGGGGCAACGAGAGACCCAGTACTTC,CASIDRGQRETQYF
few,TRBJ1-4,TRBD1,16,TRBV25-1,TGTGCCAGCAGTAACCCGGGACAGGGCACTAATGAAAAACTGTTTTTT,CASSNPGQGTNEKLFF
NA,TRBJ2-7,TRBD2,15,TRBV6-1,TGTGCCAGCAGTGCCGGCGGGGGGCCGCCCTACGAGCAGTACTTC,CASSAGGGPPYEQYF
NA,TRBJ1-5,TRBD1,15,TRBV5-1,TGCGCCAGCAGCGCAGACGGACAGGGTTTCCAGCCCCAGCATTTT,CASSADGQGFQPQHF
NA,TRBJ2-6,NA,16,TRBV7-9,TGTTCCAGCAGCTTAGGAGGTTTATCTGGGGCCAACGTCCTGACTTTC,CSSSLGGLSGANVLTF
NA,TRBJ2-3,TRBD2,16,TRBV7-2,TGTGCCAGCAGCCGTATTAGCGGGGGGACCACAGATACGCAGTATTTT,CASSRISGGTTDTQYF
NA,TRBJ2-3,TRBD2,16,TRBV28,TGTGCCAGCAATTTCGGGACTAGCGCCAGCACAGATACGCAGTATTTT,CASNFGTSASTDTQYF
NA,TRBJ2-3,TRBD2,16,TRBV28,TGTGCCAGCAGTTTACCTAGCGGGAGAGGTGTGGATACGCAGTATTTT,CASSLPSGRGVDTQYF
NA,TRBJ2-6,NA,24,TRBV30,TGTGCCTGGAGTGTCAATCCGGGGCTACAGGGAAAAGTTTTAATGAGCTCTGGGGCCAACGTCCTGACTTTC,CAWSVNPGLQGKVLMSSGANVLTF
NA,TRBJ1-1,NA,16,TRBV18,TGTGCCAGCTCACCCTTCAGACAAGACATGAACACTGAAGCTTTCTTT,CASSPFRQDMNTEAFF
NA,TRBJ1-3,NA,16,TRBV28,TGTGCCAGCAGTTCGCCTAGGGGGGGAAGTGGAAACACCATATATTTT,CASSSPRGGSGNTIYF
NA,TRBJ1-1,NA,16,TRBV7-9,TGTGCCAGCAGCCCCAAAGGGTCGGGGGGGACCACTAAAGCTTTCTTT,CASSPKGSGGTTKAFF
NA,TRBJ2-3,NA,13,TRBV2,TGTGCCAGCAGTGAGCAGGGGACAGATACGCAGTATTTT,CASSEQGTDTQYF
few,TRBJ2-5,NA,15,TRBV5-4,TGTGCCAGCAGCTTCGGCGGGGCGGGCCAAGAGACCCAGTACTTC,CASSFGGAGQETQYF
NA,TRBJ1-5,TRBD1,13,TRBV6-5,TGTGCCACGGGACAGTATAGCAATCAGCCCCAGCATTTT,CATGQYSNQPQHF
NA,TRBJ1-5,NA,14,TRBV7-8,TGTGCCAGCAGCTTAGCGACGGGGGAACCGGCCCAGCATTTT,CASSLATGEPAQHF
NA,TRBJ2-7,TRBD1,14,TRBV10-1,TGCGCCAGCAGACCCGGGACAGGGGGCCACGAGCAGTACTTC,CASRPGTGGHEQYF
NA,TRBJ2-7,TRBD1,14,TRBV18,TGTGCCAGCTCACCGTCAACAGGGGGATACGAGCAGTACTTC,CASSPSTGGYEQYF
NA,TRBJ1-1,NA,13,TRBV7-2,TGTGCCAGCAGCTTTAGCGCAGACCTGAGGGCTTTCTTT,CASSFSADLRAFF
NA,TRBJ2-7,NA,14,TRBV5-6,TGTGCCAGCAGCTTGGGGGGCAGGGGTGCCGAGCAGTACTTC,CASSLGGRGAEQYF
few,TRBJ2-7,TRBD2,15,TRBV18,TGTGCCAGCTCATCAAATAGCGGGGGGCTTTACGAGCAGTACTTC,CASSSNSGGLYEQYF
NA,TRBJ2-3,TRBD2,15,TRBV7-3,TGTGCCAGCAGCTTTCTAGCGGGGATGGCAGATACGCAGTATTTT,CASSFLAGMADTQYF
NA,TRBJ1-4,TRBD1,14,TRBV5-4,TGTGCCAGCAGCGTGACAGGGTTTAGTGAAAAACTGTTTTTT,CASSVTGFSEKLFF
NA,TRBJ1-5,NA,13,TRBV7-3,TGTGCCAGCAGCTTAGGTAGAGGGCAGCCCCAGCATTTT,CASSLGRGQPQHF
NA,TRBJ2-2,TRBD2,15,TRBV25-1,TGTGCCAGCACACATAGCGGGAGGGTGACCGGGGAGCTGTTTTTT,CASTHSGRVTGELFF
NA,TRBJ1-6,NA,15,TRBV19,TGTGCCAGTAGTATGTCCCTTCAGGGATTTTCACCCCTCCACTTT,CASSMSLQGFSPLHF
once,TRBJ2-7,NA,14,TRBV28,TGTGCCAGCGTTGACAGGCTACACTCCTACGAGCAGTACTTC,CASVDRLHSYEQYF
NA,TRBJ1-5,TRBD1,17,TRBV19,TGTGCCAGTAGTCCCGTGCGAGGGACAGGGGGCATTCAGCCCCAGCATTTT,CASSPVRGTGGIQPQHF
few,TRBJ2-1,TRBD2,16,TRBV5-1,TGCGCCAGCAGCCCCATGCCTAGCGGGGGCTACAATGAGCAGTTCTTC,CASSPMPSGGYNEQFF
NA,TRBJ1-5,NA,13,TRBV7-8,TGTGCCAGCAGCTTAGTCGGCAATCAGCCCCAGCATTTT,CASSLVGNQPQHF
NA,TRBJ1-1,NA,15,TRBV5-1,TGCGCCAGCAGCTTGTTAGGGACTTTAGGCACTGAAGCTTTCTTT,CASSLLGTLGTEAFF